This T cell receptor beta chain is from a study of blood T cell repertoires in COVID-19. Study in general: COVID-19 samples from acute and convalescent phases originated in the United States, Italy and Spain.

Recruited during active infection, patients (from Seattle) were subsequently followed longitudinally. A note on this clone: The same CDR3 is also encoded by other DNA sequences in this sample.

Some clones are missing from TCRdb's copy, which holds only in-frame ones; the method was immunoSEQ multiplex PCR. The sample records 150,000 to 200,000 clones, roughly four fifths being singletons. With V trimmed by 2 bases and J by 0 bases, 1 base remained unmatched. CDR1 and CDR2 (germline): SGHRS, YFSETQ. The CDR3 is 15 amino acids. The chain combines TRBV5-1 with TRBJ2-7, with 11 bases matching TRBD2. The sample comprised peripheral blood. This TCR was sampled from a woman between 65 and 79 years old with COVID-19, enrolled during active disease. CDR3 in amino acids: CASSLTSGSSYEQYF. The DNA of the CDR3 is TGCGCCAGCAGCTTAACTAGCGGGAGCTCCTACGAGCAGTACTTC. The complete variable domain, with remaining parts taken from reference TRBV5-1 and TRBJ2-7, reads KAGVTQTPRYLIKTRGQQVTLSCSPISGHRSVSWYQQTPGQGLQFLFEYFSETQRNKGNFPGRFSGRQFSNSRSEMNVSTLELGDSALYLCASSLTSGSSYEQYFGPGTRLTVT.